This T cell receptor (beta chain) was recorded in a study of response to subunit inactivated influenza vaccine (dated by TCRdb to between 2017 and 2018). In terms of the full investigation: The study used deep quantitative T cell receptor repertoire profiling to track responses to a trivalent subunit inactivated influenza vaccine. General findings and caveats noted by the study authors: The authors proposed that each seasonal influenza vaccination may bring in only a limited number of new T cells.

This clonotype was counted between two and nine times. Its cognate antigen has yet to be identified. No much larger clonotype is one base removed from it; base qualities were not supplied. Deletion took 2 bases off V and 2 bases off J, with a span of 7 bases between the germline ends. From cysteine to phenylalanine, the CDR3 is 13 amino acids long. Only CDR3 DNA is held: 39 bases, read in frame from base 1. Taken from the germline V gene, the CDR1 and CDR2 loops are MDHEN and SYDVKM. Library construction relied on RT-PCR. Sequenced using an Illumina HiSeq 2500. TCRdb reran the public reads through fastp at Q25 and MiXCR, keeping productive beta chains. Here each entry gathers all rows of one CDR3 protein and keeps the most common genes and DNA. The sample has 500,000 to 750,000 distinct CDR3 sequences on record, around 15% of them singletons. Together, the top ten hold over 8.5% of the sample.

The clonotype was recovered from a man in his fifties who received an inactivated influenza vaccine. Donor details come from another sample of the same person, matched by shared clones. The sequence is built from TRBV28 and TRBJ2-7, with a weak D call of TRBD2 (5 bases match). Sequenced material: PBMCs from blood, taken 11 to 12 days after vaccination. The CDR3 region has the sequence CASSLTRTYEQYF. At the DNA level, the sequence is TGTGCCAGCAGTTTAACTAGAACCTACGAGCAGTACTTC.